The 19 T cell receptor beta chains below all came from one sample that was sequenced in a study of blood T cell repertoires in COVID-19 (TCRdb year 2020). The library was built by means of the immunoSEQ multiplex PCR assay. The table was pulled from immuneACCESS by TCRdb, which kept in-frame rearrangements only. Such tables lose some clones; where checked, under half of the loss comes from unresolved V genes, and the rest has no known cause. The sample table records approximately 190,000 clones; nearly 90% of these occur just once. The ten largest clones add up to roughly 6.2% of the sample. The sample was peripheral blood. The receptors were gathered from a woman aged 40 to 55 who had recovered from COVID-19.

The chain combines TRBV11-2 with TRBJ1-5; D might be TRBD1 (6 bases). The germline V gene encodes CDR1 SGHAT and CDR2 FQNNGV. CDR3 length: 14 residues. V was pared by 5 bases and J by 6 bases, with 14 bases between. The CDR3 sequence: CASSVDGGSQPQHF. For the CDR3, the DNA is TGTGCCAGCAGCGTGGATGGGGGCAGTCAGCCCCAGCATTTT.

The chain links TRBV4-2 to TRBJ2-1; 8 bases agree with TRBD2. Germline lookup yields CDR1 LGHNA and CDR2 YNFKEQ. This CDR3 is 15 amino acids long. The ends lost 5 bases at V and 1 base at J; junction bases unmatched: 4. In nucleotides, the CDR3 is TGTGCCAGCAGCATGACGGGAGGGTCCTACAATGAGCAGTTCTTC. It yields the protein CASSMTGGSYNEQFF.

V and J are TRBV10-3 and TRBJ2-3, with 10 bases that match TRBD2. The V gene's germline CDR1 is ENHRY and CDR2 SYGVKD. J gave up 4 bases and V 2 bases, and 0 bases lay outside the gene matches. The CDR3 covers 14 residues. The CDR3 spells CAISESGRADTQYF. The CDR3, as DNA: TGTGCCATCAGTGAGAGCGGGAGGGCAGATACGCAGTATTTT.

This chain uses TRBV5-1 with TRBJ1-4; TRBD1 agrees at 7 bases. V gave up 5 bases and J gave up 3 bases; unmatched junction bases: 7. This CDR3 spans 15 amino acids. In germline, CDR1 is SGHRS, CDR2 YFSETQ. The CDR3 DNA reads TGCGCCAGCAGGGACCGGGACAGCCCTAATGAAAAACTGTTTTTT. This gives the protein CASRDRDSPNEKLFF.

The chain links TRBV6-7 to TRBJ2-6; the match to TRBD1 covers 8 bases. TRBV6-7 is noted as an ORF with a role that remains uncertain. The V segment lost 5 bases and the J segment 0 bases; nucleotides outside the gene matches: 9. This CDR3 region has 18 residues. The CDR3 DNA follows: TGTGCCAGCAGTGACCCGGGGACAGGCGGCTCTGGGGCCAACGTCCTGACTTTC. Its translation: CASSDPGTGGSGANVLTF.

This chain links TRBV11-3 with TRBJ1-1; a possible D gene is TRBD1 (5 bases). Germline lookup yields CDR1 SGHNT and CDR2 YENEEA. This CDR3 has 14 residues. Between the trimmed V and J ends, which lost 1 base and 5 bases, there was a span of 11 bases. The DNA for the CDR3 is TGTGCCAGCAGCTTAGGGGGCTATGGGACTGAAGCTTTCTTT. This encodes CASSLGGYGTEAFF.

The V gene is TRBV11-2, the J gene TRBJ2-3; tentatively, D is TRBD2 (6 bases). There are 13 residues in the CDR3. The V end lost 1 base, the J end lost 5 bases, and 7 bases lay between the germline ends. CDR1 is SGHAT, CDR2 FQNNGV, per germline. The DNA of the CDR3 is TGTGCCAGCAGCTTAGGAGCGGGAGATACGCAGTATTTT. Translation gives CASSLGAGDTQYF.

This chain joins TRBV7-3 and TRBJ2-1; 9 nucleotides line up with TRBD2. Germline V gene sequence: CDR1 SGHTA, CDR2 FQGTGA. V dropped 8 bases and J dropped 6; count of bases not matched to a gene: 8. This CDR3 contains 14 residues. CDR3 in DNA: TGTGCCAGCGGTAGCGGGAGCGCGGCCAATGAGCAGTTCTTC. It translates to CASGSGSAANEQFF.

This clone was observed a single time. The chain joins TRBV30 to TRBJ2-2; tentatively, D is TRBD2 (6 bases). The CDR3 has 13 amino acids. Trimming shortened V by 3 bases and J by 6 bases, and 11 bases separated the two germline ends. The germline gives CDR1 GTSNPN, CDR2 SVGIG (reference sequence). CDR3 sequence (DNA): TGTGCCTGGAGCGCCGGGACTGCCGGGGAGCTGTTTTTT. Amino acids: CAWSAGTAGELFF.

This clone was found a few times. J is TRBJ2-2 and V is TRBV11-1, with TRBD1 as a possible D gene (6 bases). This CDR3 spans 14 amino acids. Germline V gene data show CDR1 as SGHAT and CDR2 as FQDESV (reference sequence). The V end lost 7 bases, the J end lost 1 base, and 10 bases lay between the germline ends. CDR3 protein: CASKNRENTGELFF. Here the CDR3 DNA reads TGTGCCAGCAAGAACAGGGAGAACACCGGGGAGCTGTTTTTT.

This rearrangement joins TRBV28 to TRBJ2-5; possibly TRBD1 for D (5 bases). The CDR3 runs to 12 residues. Looked up from germline, CDR1 is MDHEN and CDR2 is SYDVKM. The V end was cut by 5 bases, the J end by 3 bases, with 7 bases between. The CDR3 nucleotides are TGTGCCAGCAGTCCAGGGAAAGAGACCCAGTACTTC. It translates to CASSPGKETQYF.

This clone is labeled as medium-sized. V gene TRBV7-8 combines with J gene TRBJ1-1; 8 bases match TRBD1. CDR1 is SGHVS, CDR2 FQNEAQ, per germline. The CDR3 runs 18 residues. The junction had 14 bases not matched to a gene; V was cut back by 1 base and J by 4 bases. CDR3 residues: CASSLVETGAAYGTEAFF. The CDR3 DNA is TGTGCCAGCAGCTTAGTTGAGACAGGGGCTGCCTATGGCACTGAAGCTTTCTTT.

The genes are TRBV5-4 and TRBJ2-1, with D tentatively TRBD2 (5 bases). CDR1 SGHNT and CDR2 YYREEE come from the germline V gene (reference sequence). The V and J ends lost 1 base and 8 bases respectively, with 10 bases between them. CDR3 size: 13 residues. DNA for the CDR3: TGTGCCAGCAGCTTGATCGGGATAGATGAGCAGTTCTTC. Residues: CASSLIGIDEQFF.

The chain carries TRBV18 and TRBJ2-5; a weak D match, TRBD1 (5 bases). This CDR3 spans 14 amino acids. With 4 bases removed from V and 3 bases from J, the gap between germline ends came to 12 bases. Germline V gives CDR1 KGHSH, CDR2 LQKENI. The CDR3 region is CASSLGAGKETQYF. DNA for the CDR3: TGTGCCAGCTCACTAGGGGCTGGAAAAGAGACCCAGTACTTC.

This chain connects TRBV30 to TRBJ1-5; D is uncertain. Germline-derived CDR1 and CDR2 are GTSNPN and SVGIG (reference sequence). Trimming took 0 bases from V and 4 from J, leaving 13 bases between them. This CDR3 has 15 residues. DNA for the CDR3: TGTGCCTGGAGTGTGCAGGCGGGGAATAATCAGCCCCAGCATTTT. Protein sequence: CAWSVQAGNNQPQHF.

The chain is built from TRBV7-9 and TRBJ1-6; TRBD1 is a possible D gene (6 bases). Per germline, CDR1 SEHNR and CDR2 FQNEAQ (reference sequence). V was clipped by 5 bases and J by 4 bases, with 18 bases between them. This CDR3 region has 17 residues. The CDR3 reads CASSTPPGTNYNSPLHF. In DNA, the CDR3 is TGTGCCAGCAGCACACCTCCCGGGACAAATTATAATTCACCCCTCCACTTT.

The V call is TRBV5-1, the J call TRBJ2-3; 13 nucleotides align to TRBD2. The CDR3 sequence is 18 residues long. Germline V gene lookup returns CDR1 SGHRS and CDR2 YFSETQ. V was clipped by 2 bases and J by 2 bases; unmatched bases: 8. CDR3 amino acids: CASSLGATSGRTTDTQYF. CDR3 sequence (DNA): TGCGCCAGCAGCTTAGGGGCGACTAGCGGGAGGACCACAGATACGCAGTATTTT.

The chain carries TRBV29-1 and TRBJ1-2, with D perhaps matching TRBD1 (6 bases). The CDR3 runs 12 residues. Germline values: CDR1 SQVTM, CDR2 ANQGSEA. V lost 5 bases to trimming and J lost 7 bases, with 14 bases between them. CDR3 nucleotide sequence: TGCAGCGTTAGTCATATAGGGGGTGGCTACACCTTC. Its translation is CSVSHIGGGYTF.

The chain uses TRBV15 and TRBJ2-7, with 8 bases identical to TRBD1. Germline lookup yields CDR1 LNHNV and CDR2 YYDKDF (reference sequence). Trimming cost V 0 bases and J 11 bases; bases outside gene matches: 15. This CDR3 contains 16 residues. The DNA of the CDR3 is TGTGCCACCAGCAGAGATCGTAGGGACAGGACCACCGAAGAGTACTTC. Its protein product is CATSRDRRDRTTEEYF.